A selection of T cell receptor beta chains follows, all from one sample in a study of human T cells and chemical hapten exposure. TCRdb passed the RACE reads through MiXCR, listing each CDR3 protein once. The sample contains some 300,000 distinct CDR3 sequences, around 5% of which appear only once. This specimen consisted of whole blood, obtained in connection with sensitization to the hapten diphenylcyclopropenone (DPC). The source is a woman aged 18-29 years with alopecia areata. Some clones in this sample may be carry-over from other donors' samples. Both conserved end residues are part of each CDR3. Each record gives: clone size, D gene, J gene, V gene, CDR3 protein. D genes are given only for firm matches. Size is stated for part of the rows, as once, few or many counts, or as a class when the clone is expanded.

few	TRBD1	TRBJ1-5	TRBV6-6	CASSFGQVSGQPQHF
few	-	TRBJ1-1	TRBV18	CASSPQGSNPEAFF
-	-	TRBJ2-5	TRBV3-1	CASSPSMVETQYF
many	TRBD1	TRBJ2-3	TRBV18	CASSPTGSTDTQYF
-	TRBD1	TRBJ1-2	TRBV7-2	CASSLEGGLHNYGYTF
many	-	TRBJ2-3	TRBV9	CASSPSPGAKGDTQYF
-	TRBD1	TRBJ2-5	TRBV7-2	CASSYRPTPGQTYRETQYF
many	-	TRBJ1-1	TRBV18	CASSSGPNTEAFF
many	-	TRBJ1-6	TRBV13	CASSPDYNSPLHF
few	TRBD2	TRBJ2-1	TRBV5-8	CASSKGLENHEQFF
few	TRBD1	TRBJ2-7	TRBV20-1	CSARQGEHEQYF
many	TRBD1	TRBJ1-5	TRBV6-5	CASSYSAQGGQPQHF
many	-	TRBJ1-1	TRBV29-1	CSVAQGLTEAFF
-	-	TRBJ1-1	TRBV15	CATSRGVSGGNTEAFF
few	TRBD1	TRBJ1-1	TRBV4-1	CASSHRTLNRGGTEAFF
many	-	TRBJ2-6	TRBV6-5	CASRVGGAGANVLTF
many	-	TRBJ1-1	TRBV6-5	CASSYRTMNTEAFF
-	-	TRBJ1-1	TRBV5-1	CASSLTGPGEAFF
many	-	TRBJ2-7	TRBV28	CASRPYEQYF
many	-	TRBJ2-6	TRBV2	CASNIGGHGANVLTF
many	-	TRBJ2-7	TRBV6-5	CASSQLGRAEQYF
few	TRBD1	TRBJ2-7	TRBV20-1	CSVLTIPGQGHEQYF
few	-	TRBJ2-7	TRBV14	CASSRTDRAAYEQYF
few	TRBD1	TRBJ2-1	TRBV10-3	CAISRQGARNEQFF
many	-	TRBJ1-3	TRBV10-3	CAISESGGPGNTIYF
-	-	TRBJ1-5	TRBV6-1	CASSEAPPSLLDYNQPQHF
few	-	TRBJ1-2	TRBV6-2/TRBV6-3	CASGGRGYTF
few	TRBD1	TRBJ2-3	TRBV5-1	CASSFFGQGSTDTQYF
many	TRBD1	TRBJ1-2	TRBV19	CASRFTEGARGYTF
few	-	TRBJ2-7	TRBV12-3/TRBV12-4	CASRNQGSYEQYF
-	-	TRBJ2-3	TRBV5-1	CASSLVSRSTDTQYF
many	-	TRBJ1-5	TRBV6-1	CASSGPNSNQPQHF
few	-	TRBJ2-5	TRBV18	CASSPQEYQETQYF
many	-	TRBJ1-4	TRBV20-1	CSARTATNEKLFF
few	-	TRBJ1-1	TRBV3-1	CASSQDSGHTEAFF
many	TRBD1	TRBJ1-2	TRBV3-1	CASSQLDRGRSGYTF
-	TRBD1	TRBJ1-2	TRBV13	CASSRWDRGRNYGYTF
few	-	TRBJ1-3	TRBV9	CASSGGHPGNTIYF
-	TRBD1	TRBJ1-1	TRBV5-1	CASRGGRGTTEAFF
-	TRBD2	TRBJ2-5	TRBV2	CASTPVSGANQETQYF